The 20 T cell receptor beta chains below all came from one sample that was sequenced in a study of blood T cells in healthy people across ages. Alongside a J-beta primer mix, a sample-barcoded 5' primer served in a second PCR lasting about 7 to 12 cycles. TCRdb reanalysed the 5' RACE reads using MiXCR and keeps one entry per CDR3 protein. The table includes roughly 1,700,000 distinct CDR3 sequences, roughly 28% detected once. Specimen: blood. Receptors were obtained from a woman aged 30 to 39 in good health.

The chain recombines TRBV6-2 or TRBV6-3 with TRBJ2-1; weak D call: TRBD2 (5 bases). The CDR3 extends over 15 amino acids. V was clipped by 6 bases and J by 1 base, with 13 bases between them. Germline CDR1 MNHEY, CDR2 SVGEGT. CDR3 bases: TGTGCCAGCAGGCTAGGACTCCGGTCCTACAATGAGCAGTTCTTC. This encodes CASRLGLRSYNEQFF.

This clonotype was seen a handful of times. The gene calls are TRBV5-1 and TRBJ1-2, with D unclear. CDR3 length: 16 residues. Germline V CDR1 and CDR2: SGHRS, YFSETQ. The V end was cut by 5 bases, the J end by 0 bases, with 17 bases between. Here the CDR3 reads CASRAGSDNANYGYTF. In nucleotides, the CDR3 is TGCGCCAGCAGGGCGGGTAGCGACAACGCTAACTATGGCTACACCTTC.

V gene TRBV18 combines with J gene TRBJ1-4; perhaps TRBD1 as D (5 bases). Germline CDR1 KGHSH, CDR2 LQKENI. V was trimmed by 2 bases and J by 5 bases, leaving 12 bases between them. The CDR3 spans 15 residues. The CDR3 here is CASSPIGGVNEKLFF. In DNA, the CDR3 is TGTGCCAGCTCACCAATTGGGGGAGTGAATGAAAAACTGTTTTTT.

This clonotype was seen a few times. The genes are TRBV7-2 and TRBJ2-1; the match to TRBD2 covers 9 bases. This CDR3 has 17 amino acids. Germline V gene lookup returns CDR1 SGHTA and CDR2 FQGNSA. Germline trimming cut 4 bases from V and 9 bases from J; bases unmatched to any gene: 16. CDR3 bases: TGTGCCAGCAGCTCCAGCTGGGGTAGCGGGAGTTCCGGTGAGCAGTTCTTC. This sequence encodes CASSSSWGSGSSGEQFF. The whole variable domain, filled in from reference TRBV7-2 and TRBJ2-1, reads GAGVSQSPSNKVTEKGKDVELRCDPISGHTALYWYRQSLGQGLEFLIYFQGNSAPDKSGLPSDRFSAERTGGSVSTLTIQRTQQEDSAVYLCASSSSWGSGSSGEQFFGPGTRLTVL.

With regard to this clonotype: It may be a read error: a sequence one base away is much more abundant. The chain has TRBV6-5 and TRBJ2-1, with TRBD2 as a possible D gene (6 bases). In germline, CDR1 is MNHEY, CDR2 SVGAGI. CDR3 length: 16 residues. The CDR3: CASRTLAGSSYNEQVF. In DNA form, the CDR3 reads TGTGCCAGCAGGACCCTGGCGGGGAGCTCCTACAATGAGCAGGTCTTC.

V gene TRBV29-1 combines with J gene TRBJ2-4; 12 bases line up with TRBD2. Germline CDR1 is SQVTM and CDR2 is ANQGSEA. With 6 bases clipped from V and 7 bases from J, the junction kept 10 bases outside the gene matches. The CDR3 length is 15 residues. The CDR3 DNA reads as TGCAGCGTAGCTGCCCTAGCGGGAGGGCTGAACATTCAGTACTTC. Its translation: CSVAALAGGLNIQYF.

The rearrangement joins TRBV30 to TRBJ2-1; 7 positions agree with TRBD1. The CDR3 contains 14 residues. After removal of 5 bases from V and 2 bases from J, the junction contained 6 bases not matched to a gene. The germline V gene has CDR1 GTSNPN and CDR2 SVGIG (reference sequence). DNA for the CDR3: TGTGCCTGGGGGGCAACAGGGGCCTACAATGAGCAGTTCTTC. It translates to CAWGATGAYNEQFF.

V is TRBV12-3 or TRBV12-4 and J is TRBJ2-6, with a possible D match to TRBD1 (7 bases). This CDR3 spans 16 amino acids. V gave up 9 bases and J gave up 2 bases, with 17 bases separating them. The CDR3 region has the DNA TGTGCCAGTAGTCGGCGGGACAGTCCTGGGGCCAACGTCCTGACTTTC. It codes for CASSRRDSPGANVLTF.

Comment on this clonotype: One base away lies a much larger clone, so this may be a sequencing read error. The chain uses TRBV4-3 and TRBJ2-7; D is uncertain. V dropped 1 base and J dropped 7 bases, with 20 bases sitting between them. Germline CDR1 is LGHNA and CDR2 is YSLEER. The CDR3 runs to 16 residues. CDR3 sequence: CASSQGDGRAYREQYF. The CDR3 DNA is TGCGCCAGCAGCCAAGGTGATGGTCGGGCCTATCGGGAGCAGTACTTC.

The chain uses TRBV13 and TRBJ2-2, with a possible D match to TRBD2 (6 bases). V was shortened by 4 bases and J by 0 bases, with 12 bases between the two germline ends. The CDR3 contains 16 residues. Germline-derived CDR1 and CDR2 are PRHDT and FYEKMQ (reference sequence). CDR3 amino acids: CASSSVGGANTGELFF. The CDR3 DNA reads TGTGCCAGCAGCTCCGTCGGAGGGGCGAACACCGGGGAGCTGTTTTTT.

The chain uses TRBV5-1 and TRBJ1-2; D gene unclear. CDR3 length: 14 residues. V was cut by 0 bases and J by 5 bases, with 11 bases left in between. Looked up from germline, CDR1 is SGHRS and CDR2 is YFSETQ. The CDR3: CASSLGKVDYGYTF. The CDR3 nucleotides read TGCGCCAGCAGCTTGGGAAAGGTAGATTATGGCTACACCTTC.

This chain connects TRBV7-9 to TRBJ2-7; 10 bases match TRBD1. CDR3 length equals 14 residues. J lost 5 bases, V lost 3 bases, and 4 bases had no gene match. Per the germline V gene, CDR1 is SEHNR and CDR2 is FQNEAQ (reference sequence). CDR3 DNA: TGTGCCAGCAGCTTTGACAGGGGGCCTAACGAGCAGTACTTC. It is translated as CASSFDRGPNEQYF.

The rearrangement joins TRBV5-5 to TRBJ2-5; D may be TRBD2 (6 bases). Germline-derived CDR1 and CDR2 are SGHKS and YYEKEE (reference sequence). V was pared by 3 bases and J by 2 bases, with 14 bases between. The CDR3 covers 15 residues. CDR3: CASSSRTREQETQYF. The CDR3 DNA reads as TGTGCCAGCAGCTCGAGGACTCGGGAGCAAGAGACCCAGTACTTC. The complete variable domain, with remaining parts taken from reference TRBV5-5 and TRBJ2-5, reads DAGVTQSPTHLIKTRGQQVTLRCSPISGHKSVSWYQQVLGQGPQFIFQYYEKEERGRGNFPDRFSARQFPNYSSELNVNALLLGDSALYLCASSSRTREQETQYFGPGTRLLVL.

At least ten counts were recorded for this clonotype. The rearrangement joins TRBV9 to TRBJ2-7, with D unclear. Germline V gene data show CDR1 as SGDLS and CDR2 as YYNGEE. The CDR3 is 15 residues long. V lost 0 bases and J 2 bases, leaving 12 bases between the germline ends. This CDR3 reads CASSVGGTLTYEQYF. CDR3 DNA: TGTGCCAGCAGCGTAGGTGGCACCCTTACCTACGAGCAGTACTTC.

Of note for this clonotype: The junction and the germline gene differ at one end; a read error may be behind it. The V call is TRBV5-1, the J call TRBJ2-1, with 7 bases fitting TRBD1. The germline gives CDR1 SGHRS, CDR2 YFSETQ. This CDR3 spans 14 amino acids. This CDR3 is CTSSSGDRDNEQFF. The CDR3 DNA sequence: TGCACCAGCAGCTCGGGCGACAGGGACAATGAGCAGTTCTTC. Full variable domain (rest looked up from reference TRBV5-1 and TRBJ2-1): KAGVTQTPRYLIKTRGQQVTLSCSPISGHRSVSWYQQTPGQGLQFLFEYFSETQRNKGNFPGRFSGRQFSNSRSEMNVSTLELGDSALYLCTSSSGDRDNEQFFGPGTRLTVL.

This clonotype appeared a few times. V is TRBV4-3 and J is TRBJ2-1, with a weak D call TRBD1 (5 bases). Trimming pared 1 base from V and 11 bases from J, leaving 12 bases between. Germline CDR1 reads LGHNA; CDR2 reads YSLEER. The CDR3 runs 13 residues. The CDR3 reads CASSQGVGAQQFF. The CDR3 DNA sequence: TGCGCCAGCAGCCAAGGGGTAGGGGCCCAGCAGTTCTTC.

The V call is TRBV29-1, the J call TRBJ1-5; no definite D call. In germline, CDR1 is SQVTM, CDR2 ANQGSEA. V dropped 7 bases and J dropped 3 bases, with 13 bases sitting between them. This CDR3 spans 13 amino acids. The CDR3 sequence: CSASRAINQPQHF. CDR3 coding DNA: TGCAGCGCCTCCCGGGCCATCAATCAGCCCCAGCATTTT.

This chain links TRBV4-1 with TRBJ2-7; 9 bases fit TRBD1. V dropped 4 bases and J dropped 4; count of bases not matched to a gene: 8. This CDR3 has 15 residues. Germline V CDR1 and CDR2: MGHRA, YSYEKL. The CDR3 loop reads CASSPRTGDSYEQYF. The CDR3 bases are TGCGCCAGCAGCCCTCGGACAGGGGATTCTTACGAGCAGTACTTC.

This clonotype was counted a few times. The V gene is TRBV12-3 or TRBV12-4, the J gene TRBJ1-4, with a possible D match to TRBD1 (6 bases). CDR3 length: 14 amino acids. With 5 bases removed from V and 8 bases from J, the gap between germline ends came to 15 bases. CDR3 residues: CASSLRGVGEKLFF. CDR3 sequence (DNA): TGTGCCAGCAGTCTCAGGGGAGTTGGGGAAAAACTGTTTTTT.

The chain is built from TRBV5-1 and TRBJ2-2; TRBD1 might be the D (5 bases). From germline, CDR1 is SGHRS and CDR2 YFSETQ. Trimming removed 1 base at V and 2 bases at J, with 9 bases between. The CDR3 has 15 amino acids. The CDR3 region is CASSLIQGNTGELFF. The CDR3 DNA follows: TGCGCCAGCAGCTTGATCCAGGGAAACACCGGGGAGCTGTTTTTT.